Following are 27 T cell receptor beta chains from one sample sequenced in a study of technical replicates of blood from a few donors. Sequenced by immunoSEQ multiplex PCR; TCRdb stores in-frame clones only, minus some. The data hold 55,000 to 80,000 clones, with roughly 97% observed a single time. The sample consisted of T cells isolated from PBMCs. The receptors were gathered from a human donor in good health.

This chain links TRBV2 with TRBJ1-2, with a possible D match to TRBD1 (6 bases). This CDR3 contains 17 residues. The germline V and J ends were trimmed by 6 bases and 1 base, with 21 bases remaining between them. The germline CDR1 and CDR2 sequences are SNHLY and FYNNEI. Written as DNA, the CDR3 is TGTGCCAGCAGGGCACCCATTCTGGGGGGGCATAACTATGGCTACACCTTC. Encoded protein: CASRAPILGGHNYGYTF. Together with reference TRBV2 and TRBJ1-2, the CDR3 gives the full variable domain: EPEVTQTPSHQVTQMGQEVILRCVPISNHLYFYWYRQILGQKVEFLVSFYNNEISEKSEIFDDQFSVERPDGSNFTLKIRSTKLEDSAMYFCASRAPILGGHNYGYTFGSGTRLTVV.

V is TRBV7-9 and J is TRBJ1-1; D unresolved. V was pared by 5 bases and J by 0 bases, with 16 bases between. The CDR3 length is 16 residues. Germline CDR1 SEHNR, CDR2 FQNEAQ (reference sequence). CDR3 coding DNA: TGTGCCAGCAGCCCTATCACGACACTTTTGAACACTGAAGCTTTCTTT. Its translation is CASSPITTLLNTEAFF.

The rearrangement uses TRBV5-1 and TRBJ2-2, with 7 bases aligning to TRBD1. Per germline, CDR1 SGHRS and CDR2 YFSETQ. The CDR3 loop spans 16 amino acids. The trim removed 2 bases at V and 0 bases at J, leaving 4 bases unmatched. The CDR3 sequence: CASSLGQGANTGELFF. In DNA, the CDR3 is TGCGCCAGCAGCTTAGGCCAGGGGGCGAACACCGGGGAGCTGTTTTTT.

The rearrangement links TRBV7-8 to TRBJ1-1; D unresolved. The CDR3 loop spans 16 amino acids. Trimming took 5 bases from V and 0 from J, leaving 16 bases between them. CDR1 and CDR2 (germline): SGHVS, FQNEAQ. In DNA, the CDR3 is TGTGCCAGCAGCCCCTTTGCGAATATGATGAACACTGAAGCTTTCTTT. Translation gives CASSPFANMMNTEAFF.

V and J are TRBV11-2 and TRBJ1-6, with 8 bases identical to TRBD1. Trimming cost V 1 base and J 7 bases; bases outside gene matches: 12. This CDR3 comprises 18 residues. The V gene's germline CDR1 is SGHAT and CDR2 FQNNGV. The CDR3 spells CASSLASLLGQENSPLHF. The CDR3 DNA is TGTGCCAGCAGCTTAGCTTCTCTCCTGGGACAGGAGAATTCACCCCTCCACTTT. Variable domain in full (rest from reference TRBV11-2 and TRBJ1-6): EAGVAQSPRYKIIEKRQSVAFWCNPISGHATLYWYQQILGQGPKLLIQFQNNGVVDDSQLPKDRFSAERLKGVDSTLKIQPAKLEDSAVYLCASSLASLLGQENSPLHFGNGTRLTVT.

In nucleotides, the CDR3 is TGTGCCAGCAGTTCCGGCGGACACAGGAACACTGAAGCTTTCTTT. Translated, it gives CASSSGGHRNTEAFF. The rearrangement joins TRBV28 to TRBJ1-1, with D possibly being TRBD1 (5 bases). CDR3 length equals 15 residues. CDR1 is MDHEN, CDR2 SYDVKM, per germline. Trimming pared 4 bases from V and 1 base from J, leaving 13 bases between.

This rearrangement joins TRBV28 to TRBJ1-1; D is undetermined. Trimming cost V 3 bases and J 3 bases, with 14 bases left between them. The germline V gene encodes CDR1 MDHEN and CDR2 SYDVKM. The CDR3 is 15 residues long. The CDR3 sequence is CASSFYGVRYTEAFF. DNA of the CDR3: TGTGCCAGCAGTTTTTACGGGGTCCGGTACACTGAAGCTTTCTTT. Full variable domain (missing parts from reference TRBV28 and TRBJ1-1): DVKVTQSSRYLVKRTGEKVFLECVQDMDHENMFWYRQDPGLGLRLIYFSYDVKMKEKGDIPEGYSVSREKKERFSLILESASTNQTSMYLCASSFYGVRYTEAFFGQGTRLTVV.

The J gene is TRBJ1-6, the V gene TRBV11-3, with 10 bases aligning to TRBD1. The CDR3 covers 18 residues. Germline V gene data show CDR1 as SGHNT and CDR2 as YENEEA. V dropped 4 bases and J dropped 5; count of bases not matched to a gene: 11. DNA for the CDR3: TGTGCCAGCAGCTCCGTCTCCGGGGGACAGGGGCATAATTCACCCCTCCACTTT. It yields the protein CASSSVSGGQGHNSPLHF.

The V and J genes are TRBV7-2 and TRBJ2-7; weak D call: TRBD1 (5 bases). Germline V gene sequence: CDR1 SGHTA, CDR2 FQGNSA. There are 15 residues in the CDR3. V shed 5 bases and J shed 4 bases, with 18 bases lying between them. The CDR3 region has the DNA TGTGCCAGCAGCCCCTACAGGTCCTACCAATACGAGCAGTACTTC. As protein: CASSPYRSYQYEQYF.

The genes are TRBV7-8 and TRBJ2-7; TRBD2 matches 11 bases. This CDR3 has 17 residues. The germline V gene has CDR1 SGHVS and CDR2 FQNEAQ. V lost 2 bases, J lost 0 bases, and 6 bases stayed unmatched. The CDR3 region has the DNA TGTGCCAGCAGCTTACTAGCGGGAGGCCCGTCCTCCTACGAGCAGTACTTC. As protein: CASSLLAGGPSSYEQYF.

The chain links TRBV7-9 to TRBJ1-5; D possibly corresponds to TRBD1 (5 bases). V was trimmed by 5 bases and J by 7 bases, leaving 21 bases between them. Germline loops: CDR1 SEHNR, CDR2 FQNEAQ (reference sequence). The CDR3 sequence is 16 residues long. CDR3 sequence: CASSPQAWGGGQPQHF. The CDR3 bases are TGTGCCAGCAGCCCCCAGGCTTGGGGTGGGGGGCAGCCCCAGCATTTT. The variable domain in full, completed from reference TRBV7-9 and TRBJ1-5, reads DTGVSQNPRHKITKRGQNVTFRCDPISEHNRLYWYRQTLGQGPEFLTYFQNEAQLEKSRLLSDRFSAERPKGSFSTLEIQRTEQGDSAMYLCASSPQAWGGGQPQHFGDGTRLSIL.

The chain joins TRBV7-9 to TRBJ2-1, with D possibly matching TRBD1 (5 bases). Trimming removed 5 bases from V and 10 bases from J, with 12 bases in between. CDR1 and CDR2 (germline): SEHNR, FQNEAQ (reference sequence). This CDR3 has 12 amino acids. The CDR3 is CASSRTPPEQFF. In DNA, the CDR3 is TGTGCCAGCAGCCGGACACCCCCGGAGCAGTTCTTC.

This clone was counted once. This chain joins TRBV11-2 and TRBJ2-7; possible D gene TRBD2, 5 bases. In germline, CDR1 is SGHAT, CDR2 FQNNGV. V lost 7 bases to trimming and J lost 2 bases, with 12 bases between them. CDR3 size: 13 residues. The CDR3 DNA reads as TGTGCCAGCACTGACTCGGGGACCTACGAGCAGTACTTC. This codes for CASTDSGTYEQYF.

The gene calls are TRBV30 and TRBJ1-3, with a weak D call TRBD1 (5 bases). This CDR3 region has 14 residues. Germline V gene sequence: CDR1 GTSNPN, CDR2 SVGIG (reference sequence). Trimming removed 4 bases from V and 0 bases from J, with 10 bases in between. The CDR3 loop reads CAWTDSNSGNTIYF. The CDR3 nucleotides are TGTGCCTGGACCGACAGCAACTCTGGAAACACCATATATTTT.

The V and J genes are TRBV6-4 and TRBJ2-3, with 7 bases aligning to TRBD1. CDR1 and CDR2 (germline): MRHNA, SNTAGT. Trimming cost V 3 bases and J 4 bases; bases outside gene matches: 1. This CDR3 is 13 amino acids long. The CDR3 loop is CASSEGGADTQYF. The CDR3 DNA sequence: TGTGCCAGCAGTGAAGGGGGCGCAGATACGCAGTATTTT.

The chain carries TRBV5-1 and TRBJ2-7; perhaps TRBD2 as D (8 bases). CDR1 and CDR2 (germline): SGHRS, YFSETQ. Between the trimmed V and J ends, which lost 0 bases and 2 bases, there was a span of 15 bases. The CDR3 contains 16 residues. The CDR3 here is CASSLGQGLVAYEQYF. In DNA, the CDR3 is TGCGCCAGCAGCTTGGGACAGGGACTAGTGGCCTACGAGCAGTACTTC. Combining the CDR3 with reference TRBV5-1 and TRBJ2-7 gives the whole variable domain KAGVTQTPRYLIKTRGQQVTLSCSPISGHRSVSWYQQTPGQGLQFLFEYFSETQRNKGNFPGRFSGRQFSNSRSEMNVSTLELGDSALYLCASSLGQGLVAYEQYFGPGTRLTVT.

The rearrangement links TRBV5-1 to TRBJ2-1; 10 nucleotides line up with TRBD2. Germline trimming cut 3 bases from V and 0 bases from J; bases unmatched to any gene: 12. The CDR3 contains 19 residues. The germline gives CDR1 SGHRS, CDR2 YFSETQ. The CDR3 loop reads CASSWDLAGVQSSYNEQFF. Here the CDR3 DNA reads TGCGCCAGCAGCTGGGACCTAGCGGGAGTCCAGAGCTCCTACAATGAGCAGTTCTTC.

The chain has TRBV5-1 and TRBJ1-1, with unresolved D. The CDR3 length is 15 residues. V shed 0 bases and J shed 0 bases, with 9 bases lying between them. CDR1 is SGHRS, CDR2 YFSETQ, per germline. The DNA for the CDR3 is TGCGCCAGCAGCTTGGCCCCCGGGATGAACACTGAAGCTTTCTTT. Protein: CASSLAPGMNTEAFF.

The genes are TRBV12-5 and TRBJ1-5; 10 positions match TRBD1. The ends lost 2 bases at V and 4 bases at J; junction bases unmatched: 20. Germline-derived CDR1 and CDR2 are LGHNT and FRNRAP. The CDR3 is 21 amino acids. CDR3 DNA: TGTGCTAGTGGTTTGTTCCAGGGGGGACAGGGACAGGGGAGATCAAATCAGCCCCAGCATTTT. This sequence encodes CASGLFQGGQGQGRSNQPQHF.

This rearrangement joins TRBV28 to TRBJ2-3, with 7 positions matching TRBD1. Trimming cost V 11 bases and J 6 bases; bases outside gene matches: 11. Germline loops: CDR1 MDHEN, CDR2 SYDVKM. The CDR3 has 13 residues. CDR3 bases: TGTGCCGCACAGGGGAGAAGTCTGGATACGCAGTATTTT. Its protein product is CAAQGRSLDTQYF.

V usage is TRBV7-9 and J usage is TRBJ1-3, with a weak D call TRBD1 (6 bases). The germline V gene has CDR1 SEHNR and CDR2 FQNEAQ (reference sequence). Deletions cut 5 bases from V and 0 bases from J, with 14 bases between. The CDR3 is 16 residues long. The CDR3 is CASSPSQTGSGNTIYF. The CDR3 DNA reads as TGTGCCAGCAGCCCCTCCCAGACAGGCTCTGGAAACACCATATATTTT. The full variable domain, its missing parts supplied by reference TRBV7-9 and TRBJ1-3, is DTGVSQNPRHKITKRGQNVTFRCDPISEHNRLYWYRQTLGQGPEFLTYFQNEAQLEKSRLLSDRFSAERPKGSFSTLEIQRTEQGDSAMYLCASSPSQTGSGNTIYFGEGSWLTVV.

This rearrangement joins TRBV5-1 to TRBJ2-1; 8 positions match TRBD2. The germline CDR1 and CDR2 sequences are SGHRS and YFSETQ. The junction had 10 bases not matched to a gene; V was cut back by 4 bases and J by 7 bases. The CDR3 is 15 residues long. The chain's CDR3 is CASSGGTSILNEQFF. As DNA, the CDR3 is TGCGCCAGCAGCGGCGGGACTAGTATTCTTAATGAGCAGTTCTTC.

CDR3 amino acids: CATSPPTRTELYSNQPQHF. CDR3 DNA: TGTGCCACCAGTCCCCCGACCAGGACAGAGCTTTATAGCAATCAGCCCCAGCATTTT. This rearrangement joins TRBV15 to TRBJ1-5, with D maybe TRBD1 (6 bases). Germline assignment: CDR1 LNHNV and CDR2 YYDKDF (reference sequence). V lost 6 bases and J lost 0, with 24 bases in between. This CDR3 is 19 amino acids long.

V usage is TRBV4-1 and J usage is TRBJ2-1; a possible D gene is TRBD2 (6 bases). The CDR3 contains 16 residues. Trimming pared 1 base from V and 10 bases from J, leaving 20 bases between. CDR1 is MGHRA and CDR2 is YSYEKL in the germline V gene. The CDR3 DNA follows: TGCGCCAGCAGCCAAGCCGACTTCCTAGCGTCAGGAGAGCAGTTCTTC. It translates to CASSQADFLASGEQFF.

This clone was seen more than once but under ten times. The V and J genes are TRBV27 and TRBJ1-1, with D uncertain. Germline V CDR1 and CDR2: MNHEY, SMNVEV (reference sequence). V dropped 0 bases and J dropped 8 bases, with 7 bases sitting between them. This CDR3 contains 12 residues. The chain's CDR3 is CASSLSSGEAFF. DNA for the CDR3: TGTGCCAGCAGTTTATCCTCGGGGGAAGCTTTCTTT.

J is TRBJ2-3 and V is TRBV15; D call uncertain. V lost 4 bases to trimming and J lost 5 bases, with 4 bases between them. The CDR3 totals 11 residues. The V gene's germline CDR1 is LNHNV and CDR2 YYDKDF (reference sequence). The CDR3, as DNA: TGTGCCACCAGCACCGGAGATACGCAGTATTTT. It encodes CATSTGDTQYF.

V gene TRBV29-1 combines with J gene TRBJ2-7, with D possibly being TRBD1 (6 bases). Trimming left V 5 bases short and J 2 bases short, with 10 bases between. Looked up from germline, CDR1 is SQVTM and CDR2 is ANQGSEA. The CDR3 is made up of 12 amino acids. The CDR3: CSVSQGAYEQYF. DNA for the CDR3: TGCAGCGTTTCACAGGGCGCCTACGAGCAGTACTTC.